The subject of this entry is one T cell receptor beta chain. The antigen is undetermined. Germline CDR1 reads SGHTA; CDR2 reads FQGNSA. This CDR3 contains 15 residues. V shed 2 bases and J shed 0 bases, with 8 bases lying between them. The use of a sample-barcoded 5' primer and a J-beta primer mix characterized a second PCR of 7 to 11 cycles. Tags on each cDNA molecule came from a template-switch adaptor with 12 random nucleotides. MiXCR, run by TCRdb on the 5' RACE reads, gives a single entry per CDR3 protein. The profile covers hundreds of thousands of distinct CDR3 sequences, with 40% to 50% appearing a single time and roughly 30% taken by the ten largest. The data belong to a study of blood T cells in healthy people across ages. Study findings and constraints: As naive T cell percentage varied, TCR beta diversity correlated strongly with it.

The sequenced sample consisted of blood. The TCR comes from a man aged 80 or over in good health. V usage is TRBV7-2 and J usage is TRBJ1-3; D ambiguous. CDR3 sequence: CASSLRADSGNTIYF. In DNA, the CDR3 is TGTGCCAGCAGCTTACGGGCCGACTCTGGAAACACCATATATTTT.